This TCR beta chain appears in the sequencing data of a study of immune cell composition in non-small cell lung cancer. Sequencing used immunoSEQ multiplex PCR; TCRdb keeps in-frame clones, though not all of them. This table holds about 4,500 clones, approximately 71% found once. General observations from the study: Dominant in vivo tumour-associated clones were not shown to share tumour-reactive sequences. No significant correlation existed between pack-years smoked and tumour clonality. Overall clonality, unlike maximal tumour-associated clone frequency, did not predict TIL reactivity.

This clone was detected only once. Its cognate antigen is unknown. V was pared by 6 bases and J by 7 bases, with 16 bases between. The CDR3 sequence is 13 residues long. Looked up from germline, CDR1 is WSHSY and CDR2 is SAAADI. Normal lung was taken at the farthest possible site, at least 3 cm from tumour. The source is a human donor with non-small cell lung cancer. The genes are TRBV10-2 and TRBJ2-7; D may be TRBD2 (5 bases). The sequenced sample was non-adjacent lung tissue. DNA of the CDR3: TGCGCCAGCAGCCTCGGGGTTGGACGGGAGCAGTACTTC. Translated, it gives CASSLGVGREQYF.